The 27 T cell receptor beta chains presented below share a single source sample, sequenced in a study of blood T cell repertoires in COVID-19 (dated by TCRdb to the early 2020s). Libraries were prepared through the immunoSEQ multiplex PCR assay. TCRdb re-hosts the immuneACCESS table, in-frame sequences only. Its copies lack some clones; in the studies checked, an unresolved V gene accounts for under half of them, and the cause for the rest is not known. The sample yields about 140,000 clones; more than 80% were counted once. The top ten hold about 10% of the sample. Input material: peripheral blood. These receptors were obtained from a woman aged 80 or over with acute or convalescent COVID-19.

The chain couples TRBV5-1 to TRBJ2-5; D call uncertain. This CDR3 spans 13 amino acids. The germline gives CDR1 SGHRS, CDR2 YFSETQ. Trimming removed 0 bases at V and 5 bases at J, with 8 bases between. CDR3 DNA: TGCGCCAGCAGCTTGGCGCCGGAGGAGACCCAGTACTTC. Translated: CASSLAPEETQYF.

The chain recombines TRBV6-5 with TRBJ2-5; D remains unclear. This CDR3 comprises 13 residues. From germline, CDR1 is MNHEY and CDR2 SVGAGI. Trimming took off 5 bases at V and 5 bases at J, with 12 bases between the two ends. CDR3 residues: CASSINRYETQYF. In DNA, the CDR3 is TGTGCCAGCAGTATAAACAGATACGAGACCCAGTACTTC.

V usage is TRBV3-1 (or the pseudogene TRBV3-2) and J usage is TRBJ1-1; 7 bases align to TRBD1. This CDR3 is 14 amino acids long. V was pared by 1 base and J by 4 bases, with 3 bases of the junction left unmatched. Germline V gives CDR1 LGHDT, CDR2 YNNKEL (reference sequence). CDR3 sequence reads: CASSQGQGFTEAFF. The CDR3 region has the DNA TGTGCCAGCAGCCAAGGACAGGGTTTCACTGAAGCTTTCTTT.

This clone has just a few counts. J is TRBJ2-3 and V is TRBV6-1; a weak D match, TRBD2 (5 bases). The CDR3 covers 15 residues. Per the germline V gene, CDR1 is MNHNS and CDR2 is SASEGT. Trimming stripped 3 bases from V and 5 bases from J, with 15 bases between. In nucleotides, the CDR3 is TGTGCCAGCAGTGATAGTCTAGCAATAGGAGATACGCAGTATTTT. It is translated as CASSDSLAIGDTQYF.

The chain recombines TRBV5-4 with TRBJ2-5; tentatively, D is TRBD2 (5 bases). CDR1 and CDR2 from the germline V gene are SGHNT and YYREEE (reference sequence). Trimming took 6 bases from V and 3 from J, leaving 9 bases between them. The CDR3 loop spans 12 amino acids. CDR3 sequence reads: CASKDSKETQYF. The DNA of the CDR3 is TGTGCCAGCAAGGACTCAAAAGAGACCCAGTACTTC.

The CDR3 bases are TGTGCCAGCAGCAGCGGGATTTGGGGAAAAAGAAACTGCTTCCCCCAAGAGACCCAGTACTTC. Residues: CASSSGIWGKRNCFPQETQYF. The chain joins TRBV21-1 to TRBJ2-5; the D segment call TRBD2 is taken from the table without a DNA check. TRBV21-1 is given as a pseudogene. The CDR3 runs to 21 residues.

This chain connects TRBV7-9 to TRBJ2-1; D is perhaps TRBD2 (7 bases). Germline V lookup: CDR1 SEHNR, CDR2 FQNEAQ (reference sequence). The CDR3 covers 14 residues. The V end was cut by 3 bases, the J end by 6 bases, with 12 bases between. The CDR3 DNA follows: TGTGCCAGCAGCTTGGGGGGGCGCGCCAATGAGCAGTTCTTC. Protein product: CASSLGGRANEQFF.

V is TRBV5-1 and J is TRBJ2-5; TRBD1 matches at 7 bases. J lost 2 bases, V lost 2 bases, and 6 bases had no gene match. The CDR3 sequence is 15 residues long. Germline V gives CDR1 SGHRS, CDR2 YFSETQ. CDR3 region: CASSLTGARQETQYF. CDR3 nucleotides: TGCGCCAGCAGCTTAACAGGGGCGAGGCAAGAGACCCAGTACTTC.

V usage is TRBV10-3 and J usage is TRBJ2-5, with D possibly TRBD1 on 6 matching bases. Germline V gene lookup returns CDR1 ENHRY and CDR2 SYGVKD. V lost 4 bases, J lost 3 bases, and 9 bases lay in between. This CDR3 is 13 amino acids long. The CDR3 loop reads CAISVRTEETQYF. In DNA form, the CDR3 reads TGTGCCATCAGTGTCAGGACAGAAGAGACCCAGTACTTC.

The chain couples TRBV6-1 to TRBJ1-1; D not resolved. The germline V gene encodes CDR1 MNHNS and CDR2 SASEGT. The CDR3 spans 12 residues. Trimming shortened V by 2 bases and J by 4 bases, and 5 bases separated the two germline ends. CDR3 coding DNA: TGTGCCAGCAGTGAATTTATCACTGAAGCTTTCTTT. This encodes CASSEFITEAFF.

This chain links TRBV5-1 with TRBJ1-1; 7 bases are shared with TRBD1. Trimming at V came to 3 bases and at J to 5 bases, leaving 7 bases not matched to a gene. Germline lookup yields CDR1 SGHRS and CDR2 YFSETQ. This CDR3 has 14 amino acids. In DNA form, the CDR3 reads TGCGCCAGCAGCTGGCAGGGGGTTGGAACTGAAGCTTTCTTT. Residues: CASSWQGVGTEAFF.

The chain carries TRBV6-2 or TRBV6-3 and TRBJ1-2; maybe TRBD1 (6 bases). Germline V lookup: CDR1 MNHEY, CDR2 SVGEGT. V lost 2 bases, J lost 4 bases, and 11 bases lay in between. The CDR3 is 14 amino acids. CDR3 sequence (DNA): TGTGCCAGCAGTTACAGGGGGTTCGGCTATGGCTACACCTTC. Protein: CASSYRGFGYGYTF.

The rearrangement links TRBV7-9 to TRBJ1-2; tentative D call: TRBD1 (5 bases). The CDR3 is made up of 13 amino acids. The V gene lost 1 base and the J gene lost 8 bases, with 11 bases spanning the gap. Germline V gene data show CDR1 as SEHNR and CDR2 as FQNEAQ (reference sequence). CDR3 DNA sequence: TGTGCCAGCAGCTTAGTAGGGGAAGGGGGCTACACCTTC. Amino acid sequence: CASSLVGEGGYTF.

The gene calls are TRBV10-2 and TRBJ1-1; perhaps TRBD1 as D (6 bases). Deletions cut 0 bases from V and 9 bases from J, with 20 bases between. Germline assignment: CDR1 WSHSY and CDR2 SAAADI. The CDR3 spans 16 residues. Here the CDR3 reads CASSESADSRGVKAFF. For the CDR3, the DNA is TGCGCCAGCAGTGAGTCCGCGGACAGTCGCGGTGTGAAAGCTTTCTTT.

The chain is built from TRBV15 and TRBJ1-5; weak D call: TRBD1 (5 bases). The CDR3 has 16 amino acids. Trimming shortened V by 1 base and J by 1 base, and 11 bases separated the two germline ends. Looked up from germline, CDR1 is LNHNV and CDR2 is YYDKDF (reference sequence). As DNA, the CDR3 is TGTGCCACCAGCAGAGGAGGAGGGGCGAGCAATCAGCCCCAGCATTTT. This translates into CATSRGGGASNQPQHF.

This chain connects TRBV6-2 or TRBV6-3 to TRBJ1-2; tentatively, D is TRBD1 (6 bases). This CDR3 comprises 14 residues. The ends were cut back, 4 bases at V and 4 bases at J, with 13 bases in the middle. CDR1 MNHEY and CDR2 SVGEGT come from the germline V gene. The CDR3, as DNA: TGTGCCAGCAGTTCTTGGGGGCGCGGCTATGGCTACACCTTC. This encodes CASSSWGRGYGYTF.

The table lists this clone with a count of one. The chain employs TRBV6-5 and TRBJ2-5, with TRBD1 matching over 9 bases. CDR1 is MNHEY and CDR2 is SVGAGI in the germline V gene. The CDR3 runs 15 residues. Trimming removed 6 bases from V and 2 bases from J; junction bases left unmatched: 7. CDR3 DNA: TGTGCCAGCAGACACGGACAGGGGTGGCAAGAGACCCAGTACTTC. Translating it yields CASRHGQGWQETQYF.

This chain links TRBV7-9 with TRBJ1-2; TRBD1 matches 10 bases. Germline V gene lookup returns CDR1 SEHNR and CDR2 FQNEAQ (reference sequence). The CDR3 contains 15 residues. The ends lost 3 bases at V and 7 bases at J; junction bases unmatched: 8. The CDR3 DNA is TGTGCCAGCAGCTTGACAGGGGGCGTGTCTGGTGGCTACACCTTC. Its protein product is CASSLTGGVSGGYTF.

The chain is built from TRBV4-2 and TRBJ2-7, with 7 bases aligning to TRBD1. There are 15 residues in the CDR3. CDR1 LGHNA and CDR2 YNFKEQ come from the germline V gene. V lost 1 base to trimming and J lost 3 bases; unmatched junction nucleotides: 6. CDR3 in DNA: TGTGCCAGCAGCCAAGGAGATCGACAGGGCTACGAGCAGTACTTC. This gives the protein CASSQGDRQGYEQYF.

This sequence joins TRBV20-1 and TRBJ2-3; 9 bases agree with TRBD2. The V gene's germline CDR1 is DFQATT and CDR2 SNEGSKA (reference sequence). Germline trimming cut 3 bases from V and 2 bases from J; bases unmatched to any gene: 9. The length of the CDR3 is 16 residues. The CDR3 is CSASSSGGLYTDTQYF. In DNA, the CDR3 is TGCAGTGCTAGTTCAAGCGGGGGGCTGTACACAGATACGCAGTATTTT.

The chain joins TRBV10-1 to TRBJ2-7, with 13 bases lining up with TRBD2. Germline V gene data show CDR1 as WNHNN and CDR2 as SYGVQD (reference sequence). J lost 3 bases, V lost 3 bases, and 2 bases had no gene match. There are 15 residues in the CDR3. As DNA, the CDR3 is TGCGCCAGCAGTGACTGGACTAGCGGGAGCTACGAGCAGTACTTC. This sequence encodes CASSDWTSGSYEQYF.

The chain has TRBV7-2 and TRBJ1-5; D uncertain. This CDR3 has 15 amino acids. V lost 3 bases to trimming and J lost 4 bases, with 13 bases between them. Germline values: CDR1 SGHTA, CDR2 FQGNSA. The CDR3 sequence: CASSLEGGGNQPQHF. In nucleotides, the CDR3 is TGTGCCAGCAGCTTGGAGGGAGGTGGGAATCAGCCCCAGCATTTT.

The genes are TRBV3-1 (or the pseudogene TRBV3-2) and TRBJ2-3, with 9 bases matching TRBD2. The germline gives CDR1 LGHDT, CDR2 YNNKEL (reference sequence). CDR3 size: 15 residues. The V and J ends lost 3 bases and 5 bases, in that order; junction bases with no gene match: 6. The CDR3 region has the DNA TGTGCCAGCAGCCAGTCTCTAGCGGGGTTAGATACGCAGTATTTT. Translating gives CASSQSLAGLDTQYF.

The CDR3 coding sequence is TGTGCCAGCAGCTTGAAACAGACCATGAACACTGAAGCTTTCTTT. As protein: CASSLKQTMNTEAFF. This chain uses TRBV5-4 with TRBJ1-1; D is unclear. CDR3 length: 15 amino acids. V shed 1 base and J shed 0 bases, with 10 bases lying between them. Germline-derived CDR1 and CDR2 are SGHNT and YYREEE (reference sequence).

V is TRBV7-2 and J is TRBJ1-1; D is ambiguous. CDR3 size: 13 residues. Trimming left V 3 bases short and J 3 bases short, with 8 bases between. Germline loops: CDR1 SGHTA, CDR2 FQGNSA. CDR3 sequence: CASSFSPDTEAFF. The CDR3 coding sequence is TGTGCCAGCAGCTTCTCGCCGGACACTGAAGCTTTCTTT.

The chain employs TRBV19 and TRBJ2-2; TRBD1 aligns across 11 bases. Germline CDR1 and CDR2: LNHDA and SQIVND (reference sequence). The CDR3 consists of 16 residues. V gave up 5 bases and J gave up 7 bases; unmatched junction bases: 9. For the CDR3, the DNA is TGTGCCAGTAGTCCTTGGACAGGGGGCAGGATCGGGGAGCTGTTTTTT. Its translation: CASSPWTGGRIGELFF.

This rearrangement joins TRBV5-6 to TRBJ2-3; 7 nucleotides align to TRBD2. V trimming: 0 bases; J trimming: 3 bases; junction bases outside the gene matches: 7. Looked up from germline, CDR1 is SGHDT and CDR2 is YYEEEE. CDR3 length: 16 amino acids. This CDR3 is CASSLDVGTTTDTQYF. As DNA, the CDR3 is TGTGCCAGCAGCTTGGATGTGGGGACTACTACAGATACGCAGTATTTT.